What follows are 32 T cell receptor beta chains derived from one specimen sequenced in a study of T cells in Graves' hyperthyroidism and ophthalmopathy. Amplification yielded TCR beta CDR3 regions, with RNA transcripts as the source. First-round RT-PCR targeting the TCR CDR3 was performed with the HTBI primer set. TCRdb called the multiplex PCR reads again in MiXCR, with one record for every CDR3 protein. The sample yields a few hundred thousand distinct CDR3 sequences, less than 25% seen once. Sequenced material: blood. Receptors originate from a man between 18 and 35 years old with Graves' hyperthyroidism.

The V call is TRBV2, the J call TRBJ1-2; 8 bases align to TRBD1. The CDR3 length is 14 residues. Trimming removed 6 bases from V and 7 bases from J; junction bases left unmatched: 10. The V gene's germline CDR1 is SNHLY and CDR2 FYNNEI. The CDR3 sequence is CASRVDRGMGGYTF. The CDR3 DNA follows: TGTGCCAGCAGAGTAGACAGGGGCATGGGTGGCTACACCTTC.

At least ten counts were recorded for this clonotype. The chain carries TRBV30 and TRBJ1-1; no clear D gene. Germline V CDR1 and CDR2: GTSNPN, SVGIG (reference sequence). V shed 4 bases and J shed 2 bases, with 5 bases lying between them. The CDR3 consists of 11 residues. CDR3 sequence (DNA): TGTGCCTGGAACCACAACACTGAAGCTTTCTTT. This translates into CAWNHNTEAFF.

This clonotype was observed many times. The rearrangement uses TRBV20-1 and TRBJ2-5; D remains ambiguous. The CDR3 loop spans 15 amino acids. Per germline, CDR1 DFQATT and CDR2 SNEGSKA (reference sequence). V lost 0 bases to trimming and J lost 2 bases, with 13 bases between them. The CDR3 spells CSARETAAWQETQYF. DNA of the CDR3: TGCAGTGCTAGAGAAACCGCGGCCTGGCAAGAGACCCAGTACTTC.

This clonotype showed up many times. The CDR3 protein is CASSQEGAGTYGYTF. CDR3 in DNA: TGTGCCAGCAGCCAAGAAGGGGCAGGGACCTATGGCTACACCTTC. The chain is built from TRBV3-1 and TRBJ1-2; a possible D gene is TRBD1 (5 bases). Germline V gives CDR1 LGHDT, CDR2 YNNKEL (reference sequence). The CDR3 length is 15 residues. V lost 0 bases and J lost 4, with 12 bases in between.

This clonotype was detected many times. This rearrangement joins TRBV12-3 or TRBV12-4 to TRBJ1-2, with TRBD1 matching 9 bases. The trim removed 5 bases at V and 2 bases at J, leaving 3 bases unmatched. CDR3 length equals 14 residues. The CDR3 sequence is CASSVQGANYGYTF. CDR3 DNA sequence: TGTGCCAGCAGTGTACAGGGGGCGAACTATGGCTACACCTTC.

The chain has TRBV6-1 and TRBJ2-2; D is unclear. The CDR3 contains 15 residues. Trimming stripped 6 bases from V and 5 bases from J, with 16 bases between. Looked up from germline, CDR1 is MNHNS and CDR2 is SASEGT. DNA of the CDR3: TGTGCCAGCAGACCTTCATCGCGGAATACCGGGGAGCTGTTTTTT. Its protein product is CASRPSSRNTGELFF.

V gene TRBV7-2 combines with J gene TRBJ2-1, with unresolved D. The V and J ends lost 5 bases and 10 bases respectively, with 12 bases between them. The germline V gene has CDR1 SGHTA and CDR2 FQGNSA. The CDR3 contains 12 residues. The CDR3 sequence is CASSPLTSEQFF. CDR3 DNA: TGTGCCAGCAGCCCGCTCACAAGCGAGCAGTTCTTC.

This clonotype was seen many times. The rearrangement joins TRBV15 to TRBJ2-7, with D perhaps matching TRBD2 (6 bases). The CDR3 length is 15 residues. V shed 1 base and J shed 0 bases, with 10 bases lying between them. Germline V CDR1 and CDR2: LNHNV, YYDKDF (reference sequence). CDR3: CATSRGGGTSYEQYF. Written as DNA, the CDR3 is TGTGCCACCAGCAGAGGTGGGGGGACCTCCTACGAGCAGTACTTC.

This clonotype appeared a few times. The chain links TRBV11-1 to TRBJ2-2; TRBD2 aligns across 10 bases. CDR1 and CDR2 (germline): SGHAT, FQDESV (reference sequence). The CDR3 has 16 amino acids. J was trimmed by 0 bases and V by 5 bases; bases with no gene match: 3. CDR3 residues: CASSQLAGPNTGELFF. The CDR3 DNA follows: TGTGCCAGCAGCCAACTAGCGGGGCCGAACACCGGGGAGCTGTTTTTT. The entire variable domain, with the rest obtained from reference TRBV11-1 and TRBJ2-2, is as follows: EAEVAQSPRYKITEKSQAVAFWCDPISGHATLYWYRQILGQGPELLVQFQDESVVDDSQLPKDRFSAERLKGVDSTLKIQPAELGDSAMYLCASSQLAGPNTGELFFGEGSRLTVL.

This clonotype has a count of ten or more. V gene TRBV28 combines with J gene TRBJ1-2; 8 positions agree with TRBD1. The V segment lost 5 bases and the J segment 7 bases; nucleotides outside the gene matches: 3. Germline CDR1 is MDHEN and CDR2 is SYDVKM. This CDR3 region has 12 residues. CDR3 nucleotides: TGTGCCAGCAGTACTGACAGGGGTGGCTACACCTTC. Its protein product is CASSTDRGGYTF.

This clonotype was seen repeatedly, ten times or more. The rearrangement links TRBV6-5 to TRBJ1-1; the D gene is possibly TRBD1 (5 bases). Germline lookup yields CDR1 MNHEY and CDR2 SVGAGI. The V gene lost 0 bases and the J gene lost 5 bases, with 19 bases spanning the gap. The CDR3 is made up of 17 amino acids. CDR3 DNA sequence: TGTGCCAGCAGTTACTCGAGGACGGCAGTCGGGGGTACTGAAGCTTTCTTT. Protein product: CASSYSRTAVGGTEAFF.

This clonotype was detected many times. The chain is built from TRBV6-5 and TRBJ1-1, with a weak D call TRBD1 (5 bases). This CDR3 has 16 residues. From germline, CDR1 is MNHEY and CDR2 SVGAGI. Trimming took 4 bases from V and 0 from J, leaving 15 bases between them. CDR3 bases: TGTGCCAGCAGTTCACCTCGACAGAATATGAACACTGAAGCTTTCTTT. Translation: CASSSPRQNMNTEAFF.

In this sample, this clonotype turned up many times. The chain uses TRBV6-1 and TRBJ1-1; D possibly corresponds to TRBD1 (6 bases). With 5 bases removed from V and 10 bases from J, the gap between germline ends came to 17 bases. CDR1 and CDR2 (germline): MNHNS, SASEGT. CDR3 length equals 13 residues. The CDR3 is CASSIGTQKGAFF. In nucleotides, the CDR3 is TGTGCCAGCAGTATTGGGACACAAAAGGGAGCTTTCTTT.

This rearrangement joins TRBV11-1 to TRBJ2-6; 7 nucleotides align to TRBD2. Germline CDR1 SGHAT, CDR2 FQDESV (reference sequence). V shed 5 bases and J 0 bases; nucleotides not matched to a gene: 10. This CDR3 spans 18 amino acids. The CDR3 sequence is CASSSPGGKGSGANVLTF. CDR3 coding DNA: TGTGCCAGCAGCAGCCCCGGGGGGAAAGGCTCTGGGGCCAACGTCCTGACTTTC.

This clonotype was detected ten times or more. The rearrangement links TRBV14 to TRBJ2-7; the D gene is possibly TRBD1 (6 bases). From germline, CDR1 is SGHDN and CDR2 FVKESK. Trimming removed 1 base at V and 6 bases at J, with 10 bases between. The CDR3 totals 13 residues. The CDR3 reads CASSQVNRAEQYF. DNA for the CDR3: TGTGCCAGCAGCCAAGTCAACAGGGCCGAGCAGTACTTC.

This clonotype was detected a few times. This chain uses TRBV2 with TRBJ1-2, with D possibly matching TRBD1 (6 bases). This CDR3 region has 15 residues. Between the trimmed V and J ends, which lost 6 bases and 4 bases, there was a span of 18 bases. In germline, CDR1 is SNHLY, CDR2 FYNNEI. The CDR3 DNA sequence: TGTGCCAGCAGCGAAAGCGTTGGGGGCAGCTATGGCTACACCTTC. Amino acids: CASSESVGGSYGYTF.

The rearrangement links TRBV7-9 to TRBJ1-2; D may be TRBD1 (5 bases). CDR1 is SEHNR, CDR2 FQNEAQ, per germline (reference sequence). CDR3 length: 14 residues. The V end lost 5 bases, the J end lost 4 bases, and 14 bases lay between the germline ends. The CDR3 bases are TGTGCCAGCAGCCTTTCGGGGGACGCCTATGGCTACACCTTC. Encoded protein: CASSLSGDAYGYTF.

This clonotype showed up many times. The chain combines TRBV6-2 or TRBV6-3 with TRBJ1-1; 8 bases match TRBD1. The V segment lost 2 bases and the J segment 5 bases; nucleotides outside the gene matches: 10. The CDR3 sequence is 16 residues long. In germline, CDR1 is MNHEY, CDR2 SVGEGT. Here the CDR3 reads CASSYGPGQGTTEAFF. As DNA, the CDR3 is TGTGCCAGCAGTTACGGTCCAGGACAGGGTACGACTGAAGCTTTCTTT.

The genes are TRBV19 and TRBJ1-1; weak D call: TRBD1 (6 bases). Germline V gene lookup returns CDR1 LNHDA and CDR2 SQIVND (reference sequence). The length of the CDR3 is 16 residues. V was cut by 6 bases and J by 0 bases, with 17 bases left in between. The CDR3 loop is CASSLLPGALNTEAFF. The CDR3 DNA reads as TGTGCCAGTAGCCTTTTGCCAGGGGCCCTGAACACTGAAGCTTTCTTT.

The table lists this clonotype with many counts. CDR3 in amino acids: CSARDRVHTEAFF. The CDR3 DNA is TGCAGTGCTAGAGACAGGGTACACACTGAAGCTTTCTTT. This chain uses TRBV20-1 with TRBJ1-1; tentative D call: TRBD1 (5 bases). V was pared by 0 bases and J by 3 bases, with 8 bases between. The CDR3 has 13 amino acids. CDR1 is DFQATT, CDR2 SNEGSKA, per germline (reference sequence).

This clonotype was seen at least ten times. The V call is TRBV28, the J call TRBJ2-7; possibly TRBD1 or TRBD2 for D (5 bases each). CDR3 length: 17 amino acids. Trimming left V 6 bases short and J 3 bases short, with 24 bases between. Germline CDR1 reads MDHEN; CDR2 reads SYDVKM. The CDR3: CASSPTGQPRRRYEQYF. The CDR3, as DNA: TGTGCCAGCAGCCCCACGGGGCAGCCCCGTCGTCGCTACGAGCAGTACTTC.

This clonotype was found many times. The V call is TRBV7-8, the J call TRBJ1-1; D remains unclear. V lost 5 bases and J lost 4, with 20 bases in between. Germline V gene data show CDR1 as SGHVS and CDR2 as FQNEAQ. The CDR3 sequence is 16 residues long. CDR3 sequence (DNA): TGTGCCAGCAGCCCCGACCACGGGGTAAGGAGCACTGAAGCTTTCTTT. Its protein product is CASSPDHGVRSTEAFF.

The V call is TRBV29-1, the J call TRBJ2-2, with TRBD1 as a possible D gene (5 bases). Trimming left V 2 bases short and J 4 bases short, with 8 bases between. The V gene's germline CDR1 is SQVTM and CDR2 ANQGSEA. The CDR3 consists of 13 residues. The CDR3 DNA reads TGCAGCGTTGAAACAGGCCTCACCGGGGAGCTGTTTTTT. Protein product: CSVETGLTGELFF.

This clonotype occurred a few times. This chain uses TRBV6-2 or TRBV6-3 with TRBJ1-5, with 7 bases aligning to TRBD1. The CDR3 consists of 15 residues. CDR1 MNHEY and CDR2 SVGEGT come from the germline V gene. The V and J ends lost 0 bases and 6 bases, in that order; junction bases with no gene match: 5. The CDR3 coding sequence is TGTGCCAGCAGTTACTCGACCAAGGGGGCTCAGCCCCAGCATTTT. Translated: CASSYSTKGAQPQHF.

This clonotype was recorded at least ten times. This chain links TRBV28 with TRBJ1-1; TRBD1 might be the D (5 bases). The germline V gene encodes CDR1 MDHEN and CDR2 SYDVKM. Trimming took off 1 base at V and 7 bases at J, with 7 bases between the two ends. The CDR3 extends over 12 amino acids. This CDR3 reads CASSLSGSEAFF. Here the CDR3 DNA reads TGTGCCAGCAGTTTATCAGGGAGTGAAGCTTTCTTT.

This chain joins TRBV11-2 and TRBJ1-1; D might be TRBD1 (5 bases). The CDR3 covers 13 residues. Trimming stripped 9 bases from V and 3 bases from J, with 14 bases between. CDR1 is SGHAT and CDR2 is FQNNGV in the germline V gene. This CDR3 reads CASRQGVDTEAFF. CDR3 nucleotides: TGTGCCAGTAGGCAGGGCGTGGACACTGAAGCTTTCTTT.

This clonotype came up a few times. For the CDR3, the DNA is TGTGCCAGCAGTGACAACCGGGACAGGGTGTCCTACGAGCAGTACTTC. It encodes CASSDNRDRVSYEQYF. This rearrangement joins TRBV9 to TRBJ2-7; the match to TRBD1 covers 9 bases. V was pared by 5 bases and J by 1 base, with 10 bases of the junction left unmatched. Germline V gene data show CDR1 as SGDLS and CDR2 as YYNGEE. This CDR3 is 16 amino acids long. Full variable domain (remainder filled in from reference TRBV9 and TRBJ2-7): DSGVTQTPKHLITATGQRVTLRCSPRSGDLSVYWYQQSLDQGLQFLIQYYNGEERAKGNILERFSAQQFPDLHSELNLSSLELGDSALYFCASSDNRDRVSYEQYFGPGTRLTVT.

Notes on this clonotype: A read error may account for a junction end that differs from germline. This chain connects TRBV5-1 to TRBJ1-2; 8 bases fit TRBD1. Per the germline V gene, CDR1 is SGHRS and CDR2 is YFSETQ. The CDR3 covers 15 residues. In nucleotides, the CDR3 is TGCGCCAGCAGCATGGCAGGGGGCGATAACTACGGCTACACCTTC. Translation: CASSMAGGDNYGYTF.

This clonotype appeared many times. CDR3 sequence: CASSGQGTQPQHF. DNA of the CDR3: TGTGCCAGCAGCGGCCAGGGCACTCAGCCCCAGCATTTT. V and J are TRBV2 and TRBJ1-5, with a weak D call TRBD1 (5 bases). The CDR3 runs to 13 residues. Deletions cut 6 bases from V and 6 bases from J, with 12 bases between. From germline, CDR1 is SNHLY and CDR2 FYNNEI.

This clonotype has ten or more counts. V and J are TRBV12-3 or TRBV12-4 and TRBJ2-7, with D perhaps matching TRBD1 (6 bases). V lost 5 bases to trimming and J lost 11 bases, with 16 bases between them. The CDR3 runs 12 residues. The CDR3 DNA reads TGTGCCAGCAGTACAACAGGGACCCCCGAGTACTTC. It encodes CASSTTGTPEYF.

The rearrangement links TRBV2 to TRBJ1-4, with 9 bases that match TRBD1. The germline CDR1 and CDR2 sequences are SNHLY and FYNNEI. This CDR3 is built from 16 residues. J lost 6 bases, V lost 8 bases, and 13 bases had no gene match. CDR3 in DNA: TGTGCCAGCTGTTTAGTGACAGGGGGGACGGATGAAAAACTGTTTTTT. Residues: CASCLVTGGTDEKLFF.

This clonotype was observed at least ten times. The chain combines TRBV5-1 with TRBJ1-1, with TRBD1 matching over 9 bases. CDR1 and CDR2 from the germline V gene are SGHRS and YFSETQ. Trimming at V came to 4 bases and at J to 0 bases, leaving 1 base not matched to a gene. The CDR3 contains 14 residues. CDR3 residues: CASSRDRVNTEAFF. The CDR3 region has the DNA TGCGCCAGCAGCCGGGACAGGGTGAACACTGAAGCTTTCTTT.